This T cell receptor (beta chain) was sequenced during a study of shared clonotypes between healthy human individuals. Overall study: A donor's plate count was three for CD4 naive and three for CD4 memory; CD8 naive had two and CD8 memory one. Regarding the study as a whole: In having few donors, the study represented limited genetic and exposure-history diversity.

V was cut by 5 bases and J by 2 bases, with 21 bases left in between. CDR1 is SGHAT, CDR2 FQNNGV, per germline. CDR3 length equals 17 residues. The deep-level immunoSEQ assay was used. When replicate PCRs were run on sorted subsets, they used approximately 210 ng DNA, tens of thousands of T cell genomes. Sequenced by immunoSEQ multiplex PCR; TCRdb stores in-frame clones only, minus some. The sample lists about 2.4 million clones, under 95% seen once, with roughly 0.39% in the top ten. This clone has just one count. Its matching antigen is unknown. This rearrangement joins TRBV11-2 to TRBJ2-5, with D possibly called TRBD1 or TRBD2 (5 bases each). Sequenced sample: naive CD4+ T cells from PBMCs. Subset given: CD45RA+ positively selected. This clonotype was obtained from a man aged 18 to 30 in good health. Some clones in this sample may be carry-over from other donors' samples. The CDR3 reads CASSTGVGRTKQETQYF. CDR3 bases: TGTGCCAGCAGCACCGGAGTGGGACGGACAAAACAAGAGACCCAGTACTTC.